This paragraph covers one TCR beta chain sequence. There is no known antigen for this receptor. The DNA is omitted, as the CDR3 cannot be located on it reliably, and the CDR3 follows TCRdb's listing. The sample belongs to a study of cytomegalovirus exposure and HLA in healthy donors (dated by TCRdb to the late 2010s). Regarding the research as a whole: An earlier analysis of several hundred of the donors reported 276 Gb of sequence data and 90 million to 120 million unique TCR beta sequences obtained from around 170 million T cells. The number of typed donors differed by locus: about 620-630 for A, B, C, DRB1 and DQB1; approximately 520 for DQA1; approximately 600 for DPA1; and 400 to 480 for DPB1. Of the approximately 370 genotyped donors, roughly 80% were placed in the genetic ancestry cluster associated with self-reported Caucasian donors. The study aimed to test whether signatures of past pathogen exposure could be identified by cataloging public T cell receptors. A later analysis re-analyzed previously published TCR beta repertoires from roughly 690 donors and added high-resolution HLA genotyping to study TCR occurrence patterns. An early release that covered about 600 HLA-typed donors contained around 330 gigabases of sequencing data and tens of millions of unique TCR sequences. An earlier analysis of around 540 of the donors applied high-throughput TCR beta sequencing to assess whether each TCR beta V gene segment acted as functional or pseudogenic. Both class I and class II loci were covered by HLA typing, at four-digit resolution. Every discovery cohort repertoire had been produced on one sequencing platform. Among roughly 400 genotyped donors of the cohort, an average of approximately 240,000 unique TCR beta nucleotide sequences was sequenced per donor, of which about 20% were non-productive. In a later genetic analysis, genome-wide SNP genotypes for about three fifths of the roughly 670 donors were used, and that subset was treated as a discovery cohort. Using immunosequencing, the study profiled T cell repertoires from 550 to 750 subjects and related those repertoires to cytomegalovirus serostatus. Several DR-DQ haplotypes were treated as single units for association and clustering because of strong linkage in the cohort. Along with the roughly 670-subject first cohort, a separate validation cohort of about 110 different subjects was used. To predict cytomegalovirus infection status, the study brought together high-throughput TCR immunosequencing, statistical association of individual TCRs with disease status, and machine learning. Donor age, sex, ethnicity and CMV serostatus were compiled together with the repertoire data. Rather than using new phenotypic data, the later analysis identified candidate immune exposures from TCR beta sequences and from how often those sequences occurred across donors.

The cohort comprised several hundred healthy bone marrow donors. Cohort members were all nominally healthy when sampled, although unrecorded immune exposures were likely present. The donor was CMV seronegative and belonged to the group of 352 seronegative cohort members. A peripheral blood sample was collected from each donor, and TCR beta sequencing was performed on peripheral blood mononuclear cells. Genomic DNA extraction from the blood cell samples was performed with the Qiagen DNeasy Blood Extraction Kit. Here is what the overall study found, with its caveats: A later analysis reported that several top co-occurrence clusters appeared linked to parvovirus B19, influenza, CMV and Epstein-Barr virus. In a later analysis, over 15,000 TCR beta sequences were associated with specific HLA alleles at a false discovery rate of 0.05. A later analysis found that HLA-associated TCR beta chains were more clonally expanded and had lower generation probabilities than equally common non-associated chains. A further reported finding was that TCR beta sequences accurately predicted the HLA-A and HLA-B alleles for most subjects in the first cohort. In a later analysis, TCR association rates were found to vary across HLA loci, with the most associated TCRs seen for DRB1 alleles and the fewest for HLA-C alleles. A cluster of highly shared sequence variants was judged likely to be a technical artifact of the sequencing pipeline. Three of the identified cytomegalovirus-associated TCR beta chains were confirmed in vitro to be specific for cytomegalovirus antigens. Compared with the roughly 700-donor mean, donors in an Asian-associated ancestry cluster had fewer N-insertions in productive TCRs, according to a later genetic analysis. The classifier was reported to diagnose cytomegalovirus status with high specificity and sensitivity in both the original and validation cohorts. The authors suggested that the approach could potentially be generalized to other disease states and immunological phenotypes. Broadly in line with IMGT annotations, most TCR beta V segments showed up in productive rearrangements about 87% or about 30% of the time in an earlier analysis of several hundred of the donors. For the cohort, immune exposure information was limited to CMV serostatus. Assigning TCR associations to individual alleles was difficult when HLA alleles, especially DR and DQ, strongly co-occurred. In a later analysis, most CMV-associated TCR beta chains were found to appear HLA-restricted, with HLA associations seemingly driven largely by CMV exposure. Roughly 15 rarely observed V segments, including chromosome 9 orphons, were excluded from the earlier analysis of approximately 500 of the donors because counts were too low. In a later genetic analysis, a missense DCLRE1C variant was associated with V-gene and J-gene trimming of TCR beta chains, and the association was replicated in an independent cohort. Because some donors lacked HLA typing at each locus, the association tests relied only on the typed subset. While some public TCRs were present in many individuals, most TCR sequences turned up only very rarely across donors. The study listed 170 or so TCR beta chains as associated with cytomegalovirus. Some IMGT-functional V segments, including TRBV6-2 and TRBV6-3, could not be told apart with the 87-base-pair reads, so those segments were excluded. Linkage disequilibrium might explain the correlated functional status among segregating V segments, but an unknown experimental factor could not be excluded. Roughly uniform sequencing depth across donors was assumed in presence/absence analyses, although this assumption may not hold. This cohort had only TCR beta chains sequenced, and the lack of alpha or paired-chain data limited which features could be detected.

Measured from the cysteine to the phenylalanine, the CDR3 is 21 residues long. Via the germline V gene (reference sequence), CDR1 is GTSNPN and CDR2 SVGIG. The receptor library was made with the immunoSEQ multiplex PCR assay. The multiplex PCR relied on a mix of 60 forward primers for TCR Vbeta segments and 13 reverse primers for TCR Jbeta segments. The CDR3 region of rearranged TCR beta genes was amplified from genomic DNA with a multiplex PCR assay. The amplified TCR beta libraries were sequenced on the Illumina HiSeq System as 87-base-pair reads. From the authors' description of their analysis: Across the roughly 670 repertoires, a later analysis counted roughly 77 million unique TCR beta chains, approximately 10 million of which were shared by at least two donors. Raw reads were error-corrected and collapsed into unique sequences by a nearest-neighbor algorithm in which closely related sequences were merged to remove PCR and sequencing errors. V, D and J gene segments were assigned by aligning CDR3 sequences to IMGT reference sequences. For a sequence to be retained, at least a six-nucleotide match to both a V gene segment and a J gene segment was required. A rearrangement counted as productive if the CDR3 had no stop codons and remained in frame with V and J, and every other rearrangement counted as non-productive. CDR3 was defined according to IMGT convention as the region running from the second conserved V-encoded cysteine to the conserved J-encoded phenylalanine. The earlier analysis of about 590 of the donors excluded sequences that lacked an unambiguous match to a single V gene segment. An earlier analysis of a few hundred of the donors called V segments functional above 56.7% productive rearrangements and segregating when the between-donor standard deviation exceeded 5%. A statistical classification framework was developed to diagnose cytomegalovirus status using the catalog of TCR beta chain sequences. V and J gene assignment, in a later analysis, came from comparing TCR nucleotide sequences with IMGT/GENE-DB human TR gene sequences. The TCRdist pipeline was used in a later analysis to assign CDR3 sequences and most-parsimonious VDJ recombination scenarios. In a later analysis, each TCR beta chain was defined by its CDR3 amino acid sequence together with its V-gene family, and reads lacking a unique V-gene family were excluded. To address suspected cross-contamination and a sequencing artifact, a later analysis removed under 600 highly shared, low-generation-probability nucleotide sequences. In a later analysis, a clonal expansion index for each public chain was calculated from normalized within-repertoire ranks of inferred template counts. In a later analysis, generation probabilities were computed with a VDJ recombination model fitted to out-of-frame rearrangements, and the resulting probabilities were checked against IGoR. A later analysis scored TCR-TCR, TCR-HLA and TCR-CMV co-occurrence with hypergeometric tests, applying a repertoire-size bias correction to TCR pairs. A later analysis estimated false discovery rates by permuting HLA or CMV assignments 20 times. A later analysis grouped co-occurring TCRs with DBSCAN, adding TCRdist sequence similarity when clustering within HLA-allele-positive subsets. Repertoires with fewer than 30,000 or more than 120,000 public chains were left out of co-occurrence clustering, as were several repertoires with anomalous nucleotide sharing. As stored in TCRdb, this immuneACCESS dataset retains in-frame rearrangements with V and J assigned. A fraction of the clones does not appear; measured against another copy, unresolved V genes explain less than half of the discrepancy, and the remainder lacks a known reason. The DNA gave D and trimming, while V, J and clone size come from that table. Within this sample are 210,000 or so clones, with roughly 88% of them counted one time only. The ten largest clonotypes hold more than 0.6% of the sample.

The receptor was isolated from a boy between 2 and 10 years old in good health and CMV-seronegative. Here the chain combines TRBV30 and TRBJ2-7; TRBD2, the table's D call, lacks a check against the DNA. The sample taken for sequencing was PBMCs. CDR3 sequence: CAWRRTSGIPSYEQYFGEQYF.